Below are 2 T cell receptor beta chains sequenced from a single sample in a study of blood T cell repertoires in COVID-19. The repertoire was sequenced with immunoSEQ multiplex PCR; TCRdb's copy has only in-frame clones and lacks some. The data show some 250,000 clones, over 65% seen once. The sample was peripheral blood. These receptors were taken from a woman aged 80 or older with acute or convalescent COVID-19.

The chain combines TRBV15 with TRBJ2-3; possible D gene TRBD2, 6 bases. The CDR3 covers 16 residues. The germline gives CDR1 LNHNV, CDR2 YYDKDF (reference sequence). The V and J ends lost 1 base and 0 bases respectively, with 11 bases between them. CDR3 region: CATSRARGVSTDTQYF. The CDR3 coding sequence is TGTGCCACCAGCAGAGCCCGCGGGGTTAGCACAGATACGCAGTATTTT.

This chain connects TRBV7-9 to TRBJ2-5, with 7 bases lining up with TRBD2. The CDR3 runs to 14 residues. Germline loops: CDR1 SEHNR, CDR2 FQNEAQ (reference sequence). J was trimmed by 2 bases and V by 5 bases; bases with no gene match: 5. The CDR3 DNA is TGTGCCAGCAGCCCAGGGACTACACAAGAGACCCAGTACTTC. Protein product: CASSPGTTQETQYF.